This T cell receptor beta chain was profiled in a study of OX40 agonist ivuxolimab in advanced cancers. The overall study: An anti-OX40 (CD134) antibody with agonistic activity, ivuxolimab, was administered to patients. Head and neck, renal cell, melanoma or hepatocellular carcinoma were the cancers that dose-escalation patients had. Points from the study as a whole: Expanded clones belonging to CD8+ T cells outnumbered, on average, those of CD4+.

The table came from immunoSEQ multiplex PCR; TCRdb's copy has only in-frame clones and leaves some out. The profile shows about 68,000 clones, roughly 84% of them singletons. Germline V gives CDR1 MDHEN, CDR2 SYDVKM. The CDR3 consists of 15 residues. The trim removed 4 bases at V and 4 bases at J, leaving 4 bases unmatched. This clone was recorded a few times. What it binds is not known. The material was CD4+ or CD8+ T cells sorted from blood, obtained in a trial of the OX40 agonist ivuxolimab. The TCR sequence derives from an adult with an advanced solid tumor such as melanoma, head and neck, liver or kidney cancer. The chain is built from TRBV28 and TRBJ1-2; 12 bases align to TRBD1. The CDR3 loop reads CASSWGTGGGYGYTF. The DNA for the CDR3 is TGTGCCAGCAGTTGGGGGACAGGGGGCGGCTATGGCTACACCTTC.